This entry lists 12 T cell receptor beta chains sequenced from one sample in a study of neurological immune-mediated disorders. TCRdb processed the 5' RACE reads anew with MiXCR; each CDR3 protein has one entry. This table holds around 49,000 distinct CDR3 sequences, more than 8.5% found once. Time point described: longitudinal time-point 1 (baseline). The sample taken for sequencing was PBMCs. The receptors originated from a woman in her thirties or forties in good health.

The chain joins TRBV11-1 to TRBJ2-3; TRBD1 agrees at 7 bases. V was pared by 4 bases and J by 9 bases, with 4 bases of the junction left unmatched. There are 12 residues in the CDR3. Germline V gene data show CDR1 as SGHAT and CDR2 as FQDESV (reference sequence). The CDR3 reads CASSSDRATQYF. For the CDR3, the DNA is TGTGCCAGCAGCTCCGACAGGGCAACGCAGTATTTT.

Many counts were recorded for this clonotype. The rearrangement uses TRBV27 and TRBJ1-4; unclear D gene. The CDR3 covers 13 residues. The V end lost 3 bases, the J end lost 6 bases, and 8 bases lay between the germline ends. Per the germline V gene, CDR1 is MNHEY and CDR2 is SMNVEV (reference sequence). The CDR3 region has the DNA TGTGCCAGCAGTTTCCGCTGGGATGAAAAACTGTTTTTT. Amino acids: CASSFRWDEKLFF.

This clonotype was observed at least ten times. V and J are TRBV7-2 and TRBJ2-1; 11 bases align to TRBD2. V shed 8 bases, J shed 3 bases, and the junction held 3 bases outside the gene matches. Germline-derived CDR1 and CDR2 are SGHTA and FQGNSA. This CDR3 has 14 residues. CDR3: CASGTSGSYNEQFF. In DNA form, the CDR3 reads TGTGCCAGCGGTACTAGCGGGAGCTACAATGAGCAGTTCTTC.

This clonotype was seen ten or more times. The V and J genes are TRBV5-1 and TRBJ2-3; maybe TRBD1 (6 bases). The germline V gene encodes CDR1 SGHRS and CDR2 YFSETQ. The V end was cut by 1 base, the J end by 1 base, with 7 bases between. The CDR3 is 14 amino acids. In nucleotides, the CDR3 is TGCGCCAGCAGCTTGACAGGGCGCACAGATACGCAGTATTTT. Translated: CASSLTGRTDTQYF.

This clonotype appeared many times. The chain carries TRBV4-1 and TRBJ1-6, with D uncertain. The CDR3 length is 16 residues. V lost 0 bases and J 13 bases, leaving 19 bases between the germline ends. The germline CDR1 and CDR2 sequences are MGHRA and YSYEKL. CDR3 protein: CASSQDGFDGPSPLHF. CDR3 nucleotides: TGCGCCAGCAGCCAAGACGGGTTTGACGGTCCGAGCCCCCTCCACTTT.

This clonotype was recorded at least ten times. CDR3 sequence: CASSFSGGHNSPLHF. The CDR3 DNA follows: TGCGCCAGCAGCTTCTCAGGGGGACATAATTCACCCCTCCACTTT. V gene TRBV5-1 combines with J gene TRBJ1-6, with 7 bases lining up with TRBD1. The CDR3 sequence is 15 residues long. The germline CDR1 and CDR2 sequences are SGHRS and YFSETQ. The V gene end was trimmed by 2 bases and the J gene end by 5 bases; junction bases not matched to a gene: 4.

This clonotype was observed once. The J gene is TRBJ2-4, the V gene TRBV5-1; possible D gene TRBD2, 6 bases. The germline V gene encodes CDR1 SGHRS and CDR2 YFSETQ. The ends were cut back, 7 bases at V and 7 bases at J, with 15 bases in the middle. The CDR3 has 13 residues. The CDR3 loop is CASPDPGVNIQYF. CDR3 nucleotides: TGCGCCAGCCCCGACCCGGGGGTTAACATTCAGTACTTC.

The table lists this clonotype with many counts. The rearrangement uses TRBV27 and TRBJ1-6; 7 bases map to TRBD1. The CDR3 length is 13 residues. Germline-derived CDR1 and CDR2 are MNHEY and SMNVEV (reference sequence). The V and J ends lost 7 bases and 8 bases, in that order; junction bases with no gene match: 5. CDR3 sequence (DNA): TGTGCCAGCAAATTCACAGGGGATTCACCCCTCCACTTT. It encodes CASKFTGDSPLHF.

The table lists this clonotype with many counts. The rearrangement links TRBV27 to TRBJ2-4; a possible D gene is TRBD1 (5 bases). The germline gives CDR1 MNHEY, CDR2 SMNVEV (reference sequence). Trimming stripped 8 bases from V and 10 bases from J, with 15 bases between. This CDR3 is 12 amino acids long. In DNA form, the CDR3 reads TGTGCCAGCCGCCAGGGAAATGGTATTCAGTACTTC. Residues: CASRQGNGIQYF.

The sample holds many counts of this clonotype. V and J are TRBV5-6 and TRBJ1-2, with D possibly TRBD1 on 5 matching bases. Germline CDR1 SGHDT, CDR2 YYEEEE. V dropped 3 bases and J dropped 10 bases, with 22 bases sitting between them. The CDR3 consists of 15 residues. The CDR3 loop reads CASSSPREGFSSYTF. CDR3 nucleotides: TGTGCCAGCAGCTCTCCCAGGGAAGGATTCTCTTCCTACACCTTC.

This clonotype was counted many times. V gene TRBV20-1 combines with J gene TRBJ1-2, with unresolved D. The germline V gene encodes CDR1 DFQATT and CDR2 SNEGSKA (reference sequence). The CDR3 extends over 12 amino acids. V was trimmed by 6 bases and J by 1 base, leaving 9 bases between them. The CDR3 DNA sequence: TGCAGTGCGCCGGATATTAACTATGGCTACACCTTC. It yields the protein CSAPDINYGYTF.

This clonotype was picked up many times. This chain connects TRBV5-1 to TRBJ1-1, with no clear D. Trimming pared 7 bases from V and 1 base from J, leaving 14 bases between. The germline V gene has CDR1 SGHRS and CDR2 YFSETQ. There are 14 residues in the CDR3. The CDR3 region has the DNA TGCGCCAGCTCCGGTGGAGATTCGAACACTGAAGCTTTCTTT. Encoded protein: CASSGGDSNTEAFF.